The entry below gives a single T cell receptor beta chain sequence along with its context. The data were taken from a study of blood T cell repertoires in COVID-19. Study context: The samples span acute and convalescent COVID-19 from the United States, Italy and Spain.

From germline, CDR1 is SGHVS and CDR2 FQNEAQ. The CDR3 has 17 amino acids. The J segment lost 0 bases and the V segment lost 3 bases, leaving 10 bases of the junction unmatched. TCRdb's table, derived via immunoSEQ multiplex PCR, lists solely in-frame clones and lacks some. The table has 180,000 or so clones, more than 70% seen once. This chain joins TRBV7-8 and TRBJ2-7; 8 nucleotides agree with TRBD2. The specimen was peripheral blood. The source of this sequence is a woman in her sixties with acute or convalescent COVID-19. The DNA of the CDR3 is TGTGCCAGCAGCTTCCCTACTAGCGGTCTAAACTCCTACGAGCAGTACTTC. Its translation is CASSFPTSGLNSYEQYF.